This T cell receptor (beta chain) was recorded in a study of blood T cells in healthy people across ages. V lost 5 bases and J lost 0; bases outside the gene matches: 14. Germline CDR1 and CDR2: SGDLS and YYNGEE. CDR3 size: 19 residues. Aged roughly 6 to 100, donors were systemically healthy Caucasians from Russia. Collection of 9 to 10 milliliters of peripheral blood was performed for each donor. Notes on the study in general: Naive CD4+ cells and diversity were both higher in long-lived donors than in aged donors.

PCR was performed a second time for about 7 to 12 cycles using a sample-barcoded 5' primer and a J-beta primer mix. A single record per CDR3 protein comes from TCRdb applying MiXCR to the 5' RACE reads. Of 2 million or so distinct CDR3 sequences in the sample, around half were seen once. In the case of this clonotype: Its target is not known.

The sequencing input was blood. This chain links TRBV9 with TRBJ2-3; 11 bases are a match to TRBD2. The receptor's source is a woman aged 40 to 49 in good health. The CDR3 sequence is CASSSASGGISSSTDTQYF. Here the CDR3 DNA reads TGTGCCAGCAGTTCGGCTAGCGGGGGGATTTCCAGTAGCACAGATACGCAGTATTTT. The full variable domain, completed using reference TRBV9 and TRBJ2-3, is DSGVTQTPKHLITATGQRVTLRCSPRSGDLSVYWYQQSLDQGLQFLIQYYNGEERAKGNILERFSAQQFPDLHSELNLSSLELGDSALYFCASSSASGGISSSTDTQYFGPGTRLTVL.